The T cell receptor (beta chain) described here comes from a study of T cell clonotyping in hematopoietic cell transplantation. A few counts support this clone. The antigen is not known. The same CDR3 is also encoded by other DNA sequences in this sample. The CDR3 runs 10 residues. V gave up 1 base and J gave up 4 bases, with 1 base separating them. Germline V lookup: CDR1 SQVTM, CDR2 ANQGSEA. The protocol was immunoSEQ multiplex PCR, while the TCRdb copy is restricted to in-frame clones and leaves out a portion. Of approximately 20,000 clones listed, roughly three quarters are singletons. Study-wide points: Recipient TCR diversity dropped after transplant; expanded clonotypes rose from day 30 to 180. CD4 and CD8 repertoire contributions could not be separated without sorting.

This sequence originates from a man in his sixties in good health. Some clones in this sample may be carry-over from other donors' samples. Sample: peripheral blood mononuclear cells. The V and J genes are TRBV29-1 and TRBJ1-2; no clear D. The CDR3 nucleotides are TGCAGCGTTGAAGGCTATGGCTACACCTTC. This gives the protein CSVEGYGYTF.